This T cell receptor (beta chain) was observed in a study of blood T cell repertoires in COVID-19. Assay used: immunoSEQ multiplex PCR; TCRdb lists only in-frame clones, some missing. The repertoire holds over 15,000 clones, with over 80% as singletons. From germline, CDR1 is ENHRY and CDR2 SYGVKD. This CDR3 has 19 amino acids. After removal of 6 bases from V and 2 bases from J, the junction contained 11 bases not matched to a gene. V usage is TRBV10-3 and J usage is TRBJ2-3; the match to TRBD2 covers 16 bases. This clonotype originated in a human donor in a cohort sampled during active COVID-19. The donor label of this sample is uncertain. Sequencing was done on a sample of peripheral blood. This chain's CDR3 is CAIRGVGTSGRVDTDTQYF. In nucleotides, the CDR3 is TGTGCCATCAGGGGCGTCGGGACTAGCGGGAGGGTGGACACAGATACGCAGTATTTT.